This entry is about one T cell receptor beta chain. This sample is drawn from a study of blood T cell repertoires in COVID-19. Study-wide context: Both acute and convalescent COVID-19 samples were obtained from the United States, Italy and Spain. PBMCs, B-cell-depleted T cells, or T cells were the source of the cDNA or gDNA that made up the material.

CDR3 length: 15 residues. With V trimmed by 6 bases and J by 5 bases, 9 bases remained unmatched. In germline, CDR1 is LNHDA, CDR2 SQIVND (reference sequence). In the study's own analysis: Reference gene primer amplification yielded estimated nucleated cell counts. Sequencing was performed with immunoSEQ multiplex PCR; in TCRdb, only in-frame clones are kept and a portion is missing. V, J and clone size were drawn from that table, and D and trimming were deduced from the DNA. The table records 150,000 to 200,000 clones, over 85% of them present only once. This receptor was identified in a man aged 55 to 70 with active or convalescent COVID-19. Sequenced: peripheral blood. The V call is TRBV19, the J call TRBJ2-5, with 10 positions matching TRBD1. CDR3 loop: CASSRGQGFQETQYF. The CDR3 nucleotides read TGTGCCAGTAGCAGGGGACAGGGGTTTCAGGAGACCCAGTACTTC. The complete variable domain, with remaining parts taken from reference TRBV19 and TRBJ2-5, reads DGGITQSPKYLFRKEGQNVTLSCEQNLNHDAMYWYRQDPGQGLRLIYYSQIVNDFQKGDIAEGYSVSREKKESFPLTVTSAQKNPTAFYLCASSRGQGFQETQYFGPGTRLLVL.